This T cell receptor beta chain was profiled in a study of early T cells in non-severe SARS-CoV-2 infection. For the study at large: Alpha and beta chains were unpaired, from unsorted whole-blood bulk RNA. General study findings and limits: A preference for anti-spike CD8 responses marked VDJdb matching, which missed private and CD4 specificities.

This CDR3 is 12 amino acids long. Trimming took off 8 bases at V and 8 bases at J, with 15 bases between the two ends. CDR1 and CDR2 from the germline V gene are MDHEN and SYDVKM. This clonotype was counted between two and nine times. Its antigen is not identified. Separate cDNA molecules each had unique molecular identifiers attached to them. MiXCR was run by TCRdb on the 5' RACE reads, yielding one entry per CDR3 protein. The table lists some 70,000 distinct CDR3 sequences, under 9.5% of them singletons, with 5.5% to 7% in the top ten. The chain uses TRBV28 and TRBJ1-2; D gene ambiguous. The sample consisted of whole blood. The TCR sequence derives from an adult who was a healthcare worker with PCR-confirmed SARS-CoV-2 infection or an uninfected control (not recorded which). The CDR3 sequence: CASHDEVVGYTF. The CDR3 DNA follows: TGTGCCAGCCACGATGAGGTGGTCGGCTACACCTTC.